The T cell receptor (beta chain) described here comes from a study of blood T cell repertoires in COVID-19. The ends were cut back, 6 bases at V and 0 bases at J, with 20 bases in the middle. Germline CDR1 is ENHRY and CDR2 is SYGVKD. This CDR3 is 17 amino acids long. Some clones are missing from TCRdb's copy, which holds only in-frame ones; the method was immunoSEQ multiplex PCR. This table holds roughly 250,000 clones, about 90% found once. This clone was recorded only once. The V gene is TRBV10-3, the J gene TRBJ1-1; D is unclear. Source material: PBMCs or T cells enriched from blood (not recorded which). The origin of this receptor is a young woman with acute COVID-19. CDR3 nucleotides: TGTGCCATCAGGCCTGATCCCCTCCCAGGCATGAACACTGAAGCTTTCTTT. This encodes CAIRPDPLPGMNTEAFF.